The 32 T cell receptor beta chains below come from one sample, sequenced in a study of regulatory T cells in long-lasting Graves disease. Construction of TCR beta libraries relied on iRepertoire HTBI primers and on Arm-PCR targeting CDR3 regions. Each CDR3 protein is one row after TCRdb ran MiXCR on the multiplex PCR reads. The data show about 350,000 distinct CDR3 sequences, 15% to 20% seen once. Time point reported: newly diagnosed GD, antithyroid drugs for less than 3 months. TCR sequences were obtained from RNA taken from PBMCs. These sequences were also reported in another study, on T cells in Graves' hyperthyroidism and ophthalmopathy.

The material sequenced was peripheral blood mononuclear cells (PBMCs), taken at new diagnosis, from a patient treated with antithyroid drugs. All receptors derive from a woman younger than 30 with Graves disease.

This clonotype was detected ten times or more. The chain has TRBV18 and TRBJ2-5; no definite D call. The germline gives CDR1 KGHSH, CDR2 LQKENI. Trimming took off 2 bases at V and 1 base at J, with 8 bases between the two ends. The CDR3 spans 14 residues. CDR3 amino acids: CASSPGQLQETQYF. The DNA for the CDR3 is TGTGCCAGCTCACCAGGGCAGCTCCAAGAGACCCAGTACTTC.

This clonotype occurred many times. The rearrangement links TRBV18 to TRBJ1-5; the match to TRBD1 covers 9 bases. V dropped 10 bases and J dropped 4; count of bases not matched to a gene: 8. CDR1 is KGHSH and CDR2 is LQKENI in the germline V gene. The CDR3 extends over 14 amino acids. CDR3 sequence reads: CATIVDRGNQPQHF. CDR3 in DNA: TGTGCCACCATCGTGGACAGGGGAAATCAGCCCCAGCATTTT.

On this clonotype: A much larger clone lies one base from this, so it may be a read error. J is TRBJ2-7 and V is TRBV7-2, with a possible D match to TRBD1 (5 bases). There are 13 residues in the CDR3. The germline CDR1 and CDR2 sequences are SGHTA and FQGNSA. The CDR3 DNA is TGTGCCAACAGCTCCTCAGGGTACTACGAGCAGTACTTC. This encodes CANSSSGYYEQYF.

Details on this clonotype: This could be a read error, since a much larger clone is one nucleotide away. This chain uses TRBV7-2 with TRBJ2-3, with 10 bases aligning to TRBD1. Trimming removed 2 bases from V and 8 bases from J; junction bases left unmatched: 16. CDR3 length: 18 amino acids. Germline V gene sequence: CDR1 SGHTA, CDR2 FQGNSA. The CDR3 coding sequence is TGTGCCAGCAGCTTAATCCCAGACCGGGACAGGGGTCCAGGTACGCAGTATTTT. Protein sequence: CASSLIPDRDRGPGTQYF.

This clonotype was seen ten or more times. The chain carries TRBV7-9 and TRBJ2-1; TRBD2 aligns across 8 bases. V lost 5 bases and J lost 6; bases outside the gene matches: 3. CDR1 and CDR2 from the germline V gene are SEHNR and FQNEAQ (reference sequence). CDR3 length: 13 amino acids. The DNA for the CDR3 is TGTGCCAGCAGCCACAGCGGGAGCAATGAGCAGTTCTTC. Residues: CASSHSGSNEQFF.

The V and J genes are TRBV6-1 and TRBJ1-6; a possible D gene is TRBD1 (6 bases). V was pared by 7 bases and J by 6 bases, with 13 bases between. Germline CDR1 reads MNHNS; CDR2 reads SASEGT. This CDR3 is 14 amino acids long. The CDR3 sequence: CASKWTVGNSPLHF. DNA of the CDR3: TGTGCCAGCAAATGGACAGTTGGTAATTCACCCCTCCACTTT.

This clonotype was observed many times. The rearrangement joins TRBV3-1 to TRBJ1-4; D may be TRBD1 (5 bases). The germline V gene has CDR1 LGHDT and CDR2 YNNKEL (reference sequence). CDR3 length equals 15 residues. V was clipped by 0 bases and J by 2 bases, with 7 bases between them. The CDR3 region has the DNA TGTGCCAGCAGCCAAGATAGACAGACTAATGAAAAACTGTTTTTT. Translation: CASSQDRQTNEKLFF.

This clonotype was seen many times. The chain couples TRBV5-1 to TRBJ2-2, with 7 positions matching TRBD1. The CDR3 is 16 amino acids. Looked up from germline, CDR1 is SGHRS and CDR2 is YFSETQ. V shed 3 bases and J 6 bases; nucleotides not matched to a gene: 11. The CDR3 nucleotides are TGCGCCAGCAGCTGGAGGACAGGAGGAGAGGCCGGGGAGCTGTTTTTT. Translating gives CASSWRTGGEAGELFF.

On this clonotype: Mismatch with germline at one junction end may stem from a read error. This rearrangement joins TRBV4-3 to TRBJ2-7; D tentatively reads TRBD1 or TRBD2 (5 bases each). Germline V gene lookup returns CDR1 LGHNA and CDR2 YSLEER. The CDR3 contains 15 residues. The CDR3 DNA follows: TGCTCCAGCACCACGTCGGGGATGCAGGGTCTCGAGCAGTACTTC. It translates to CSSTTSGMQGLEQYF.

Note on this clonotype: A read error may be the cause here, since a much bigger clone is one base away. The rearrangement links TRBV20-1 to TRBJ2-1; 9 bases match TRBD2. CDR1 is DFQATT and CDR2 is SNEGSKA in the germline V gene (reference sequence). The CDR3 totals 14 residues. DNA of the CDR3: TGCAGTGCTAAAGCCAGCGGGGGGTACAATGAGCAGCTCTTC. Its protein is CSAKASGGYNEQLF.

This clonotype has ten or more counts. The chain has TRBV7-3 and TRBJ2-1, with a possible D match to TRBD2 (7 bases). The germline CDR1 and CDR2 sequences are SGHTA and FQGTGA. CDR3 length: 17 residues. V was trimmed by 6 bases and J by 7 bases, leaving 25 bases between them. The CDR3 is CASSTPRGGGLWNEQFF. Written as DNA, the CDR3 is TGTGCCAGCAGTACTCCCCGAGGGGGGGGGCTCTGGAATGAGCAGTTCTTC.

At least ten counts were recorded for this clonotype. The V call is TRBV6-1, the J call TRBJ1-1, with D perhaps matching TRBD1 (6 bases). Germline assignment: CDR1 MNHNS and CDR2 SASEGT. The CDR3 extends over 13 amino acids. The V gene lost 8 bases and the J gene lost 4 bases, with 14 bases spanning the gap. The CDR3 here is CASPTEGGTEAFF. The CDR3 nucleotides are TGTGCCAGCCCCACGGAGGGGGGCACTGAAGCTTTCTTT.

This sequence joins TRBV5-4 and TRBJ2-5; TRBD2 matches at 8 bases. Germline V gene data show CDR1 as SGHNT and CDR2 as YYREEE (reference sequence). The CDR3 totals 19 residues. Trimming at V came to 0 bases and at J to 3 bases, leaving 16 bases not matched to a gene. The CDR3: CASSLDPDVLGRGEETQYF. In nucleotides, the CDR3 is TGTGCCAGCAGCTTGGACCCGGATGTGTTGGGGCGGGGGGAAGAGACCCAGTACTTC.

This clonotype was counted only a few times. This chain links TRBV28 with TRBJ1-1; no clear D. V was cut by 7 bases and J by 3 bases, with 15 bases left in between. The CDR3 length is 14 residues. The germline CDR1 and CDR2 sequences are MDHEN and SYDVKM. CDR3 bases: TGTGCCAGCACTCTCCTGGGTGGGGACACTGAAGCTTTCTTT. Translated: CASTLLGGDTEAFF.

Of note for this clonotype: A read error may account for a junction end that differs from germline. CDR3 coding DNA: TGTGTCAGCTCACCTCGGGGGGACAGGACCGAGACCCAGTACTTC. Amino acid sequence: CVSSPRGDRTETQYF. J is TRBJ2-5 and V is TRBV18; D possibly corresponds to TRBD1 (8 bases). CDR3 length: 15 amino acids. In germline, CDR1 is KGHSH, CDR2 LQKENI.

The rearrangement joins TRBV28 to TRBJ2-3; no firm D call. The CDR3 loop spans 11 amino acids. The V gene's germline CDR1 is MDHEN and CDR2 SYDVKM. V dropped 8 bases and J dropped 6 bases, with 9 bases sitting between them. The CDR3 sequence: CASGDRDTQYF. The CDR3 DNA reads TGTGCCAGCGGGGATCGGGATACGCAGTATTTT.

This clonotype was detected a few times. The chain joins TRBV19 to TRBJ1-5, with 8 bases matching TRBD1. This CDR3 comprises 13 residues. Germline V lookup: CDR1 LNHDA, CDR2 SQIVND (reference sequence). The V segment lost 5 bases and the J segment 4 bases; nucleotides outside the gene matches: 1. The CDR3 sequence is CASSGDRNQPQHF. CDR3 nucleotides: TGTGCCAGTAGTGGGGACAGGAATCAGCCCCAGCATTTT.

This clonotype appeared many times. V is TRBV20-1 and J is TRBJ2-1, with 10 bases that match TRBD2. After removal of 5 bases from V and 4 bases from J, the junction contained 8 bases not matched to a gene. This CDR3 comprises 15 residues. CDR1 DFQATT and CDR2 SNEGSKA come from the germline V gene (reference sequence). The CDR3 bases are TGCAGTGCTCCAAAGGGACTAGCGAGTTACAATGAGCAGTTCTTC. This codes for CSAPKGLASYNEQFF.

This clonotype has only a few counts. The chain employs TRBV20-1 and TRBJ1-1; possibly TRBD1 for D (6 bases). The CDR3 contains 13 residues. Looked up from germline, CDR1 is DFQATT and CDR2 is SNEGSKA (reference sequence). Trimming stripped 8 bases from V and 4 bases from J, with 17 bases between. CDR3 in DNA: TGCAGTACGAGTCGGGGGGCGCCCACTGAAGCTTTCTTT. This sequence encodes CSTSRGAPTEAFF.

This clonotype was seen more than once but under ten times. This sequence joins TRBV7-6 and TRBJ2-7; 9 bases align to TRBD1. This CDR3 has 15 residues. Germline V gene lookup returns CDR1 SGHVS and CDR2 FNYEAQ. V trimming: 1 base; J trimming: 7 bases; junction bases outside the gene matches: 8. CDR3 protein: CASSLEGQGRGEQYF. CDR3 nucleotides: TGTGCCAGCAGCTTAGAGGGACAGGGAAGGGGTGAGCAGTACTTC.

This clonotype was seen ten or more times. V is TRBV2 and J is TRBJ2-1; 12 bases are a match to TRBD2. The CDR3 loop spans 17 amino acids. With 1 base clipped from V and 3 bases from J, the junction kept 4 bases outside the gene matches. CDR1 SNHLY and CDR2 FYNNEI come from the germline V gene. The CDR3 reads CASSEETSGGNYNEQFF. The CDR3 DNA sequence: TGTGCCAGCAGTGAAGAAACTAGCGGGGGGAACTACAATGAGCAGTTCTTC.

The chain uses TRBV25-1 and TRBJ2-3; 7 positions match TRBD1. With 4 bases clipped from V and 2 bases from J, the junction kept 6 bases outside the gene matches. Germline lookup yields CDR1 MGHDK and CDR2 SYGVNS. The CDR3 loop spans 15 amino acids. The CDR3 DNA reads as TGTGCCAGCAGTGGCCGTACAGGGGACACAGATACGCAGTATTTT. The encoded protein is CASSGRTGDTDTQYF.

The chain couples TRBV3-1 to TRBJ2-5; tentatively, D is TRBD1 or TRBD2 (5 bases each). The V gene lost 1 base and the J gene lost 2 bases, with 14 bases spanning the gap. This CDR3 region has 16 residues. Germline CDR1 is LGHDT and CDR2 is YNNKEL (reference sequence). CDR3 sequence reads: CASSQAGWEPQETQYF. As DNA, the CDR3 is TGTGCCAGCAGCCAAGCAGGGTGGGAGCCGCAAGAGACCCAGTACTTC.

In this sample, this clonotype turned up a few times. This chain uses TRBV9 with TRBJ2-5; 12 nucleotides match TRBD2. Germline V gene lookup returns CDR1 SGDLS and CDR2 YYNGEE. This CDR3 is built from 15 residues. Trimming removed 3 bases from V and 4 bases from J; junction bases left unmatched: 4. The CDR3: CASSAGLAGAETQYF. The CDR3 DNA reads TGTGCCAGCAGCGCGGGACTAGCGGGCGCAGAGACCCAGTACTTC.

In its sample, this clonotype was seen many times. The chain couples TRBV5-1 to TRBJ1-2, with D uncertain. V dropped 0 bases and J dropped 2 bases, with 5 bases sitting between them. The CDR3 is made up of 13 amino acids. Germline V gene data show CDR1 as SGHRS and CDR2 as YFSETQ. CDR3 residues: CASSLERNYGYTF. CDR3 sequence (DNA): TGCGCCAGCAGCTTGGAACGGAACTATGGCTACACCTTC.

This clonotype was recorded at least ten times. V is TRBV5-1 and J is TRBJ1-5, with D tentatively TRBD1 (6 bases). The V gene's germline CDR1 is SGHRS and CDR2 YFSETQ. The ends were cut back, 0 bases at V and 0 bases at J, with 10 bases in the middle. The CDR3 spans 16 residues. CDR3 DNA sequence: TGCGCCAGCAGCTTGGAGGGGGGGGGTAGCAATCAGCCCCAGCATTTT. Protein product: CASSLEGGGSNQPQHF.

There are many counts of this clonotype. The rearrangement links TRBV9 to TRBJ2-2, with no clear D. Germline assignment: CDR1 SGDLS and CDR2 YYNGEE. The V end lost 0 bases, the J end lost 5 bases, and 14 bases lay between the germline ends. The CDR3 runs to 16 residues. Here the CDR3 reads CASSVGPGKLTGELFF. The DNA for the CDR3 is TGTGCCAGCAGCGTAGGGCCTGGAAAACTGACCGGGGAGCTGTTTTTT.

Ten or more counts support this clonotype. The CDR3 nucleotides read TGTGCCACCAGTGATTACAGGGGGCGGGTGACCGGGGAGCTGTTTTTT. Encoded protein: CATSDYRGRVTGELFF. V is TRBV24-1 and J is TRBJ2-2, with 9 bases fitting TRBD1. J was trimmed by 5 bases and V by 2 bases; bases with no gene match: 5. The CDR3 loop spans 16 amino acids. In germline, CDR1 is KGHDR, CDR2 SFDVKD.

This clonotype was seen many times. The rearrangement joins TRBV3-1 to TRBJ2-3; D could derive from TRBD1 or TRBD2 (5 bases each). V was shortened by 0 bases and J by 3 bases, with 16 bases between the two germline ends. The CDR3 length is 17 residues. Germline assignment: CDR1 LGHDT and CDR2 YNNKEL (reference sequence). The CDR3 DNA reads TGTGCCAGCAGCCAAGATGGATCTAGCCAGGGAACAGATACGCAGTATTTT. Encoded protein: CASSQDGSSQGTDTQYF.

This clonotype was counted ten times or more. The J gene is TRBJ2-6, the V gene TRBV28; 10 nucleotides align to TRBD1. The CDR3 covers 17 residues. V lost 2 bases and J lost 4; bases outside the gene matches: 5. Germline V CDR1 and CDR2: MDHEN, SYDVKM. The chain's CDR3 is CASSLDRGLPGANVLTF. CDR3 in DNA: TGTGCCAGCAGTTTAGACAGGGGGCTGCCCGGGGCCAACGTCCTGACTTTC.

This clonotype was seen repeatedly, ten times or more. V gene TRBV7-2 combines with J gene TRBJ2-7, with TRBD2 identical over 10 bases. The ends lost 6 bases at V and 2 bases at J; junction bases unmatched: 7. The CDR3 covers 15 residues. Germline CDR1 SGHTA, CDR2 FQGNSA. CDR3 nucleotide sequence: TGTGCCAGCAGGGATACTAGCGGGGCCACCTACGAGCAGTACTTC. This translates into CASRDTSGATYEQYF.

As for this clonotype: This may arise from a read error, as a much more abundant clone is one base away. V and J are TRBV18 and TRBJ2-1, with 8 bases fitting TRBD2. CDR1 and CDR2 (germline): KGHSH, LQKENI. The CDR3 extends over 15 amino acids. Trimming removed 6 bases from V and 8 bases from J; junction bases left unmatched: 12. In DNA form, the CDR3 reads TGTGCCAGCTCGCCGGGACTCCGGGGGGGGGATGAGCAGTTCTTC. Translating gives CASSPGLRGGDEQFF.